Below are 3 T cell receptor beta chains sequenced from a single sample in a study of T-cell memory formation after mild COVID-19 (dated by TCRdb to 2020 to 2022). The library was made by 5' RACE. The sequencer was an Illumina NovaSeq 6000. TCRdb reprocessing: public reads trimmed at Q25 with fastp, clones called with MiXCR, in-frame beta chains kept. Rows are combined by CDR3 protein, so each entry shows the most common genes and DNA. The table for this sample lists 170,000 or so distinct CDR3 sequences; over 20% of them were counted only once. The top ten constitute 20% to 25% of the sample. The specimen sequenced was PBMCs or a T cell subset sorted from them (not recorded which). The receptors shown here come from an adult woman who had mild COVID-19 (a few samples of this study predate the infection). The sample titles of this study are shuffled in the database, so cell type and time point are left out; the donor was told from shared clones.

CDR3 in amino acids: CATSATAAKGGYTF. Written as DNA, the CDR3 is TGTGCCACCAGCGCAACGGCCGCGAAGGGTGGCTACACCTTC. The chain joins TRBV15 to TRBJ1-2; D gene unclear. V shed 5 bases and J shed 7 bases, with 17 bases lying between them. The CDR3 runs to 14 residues. Germline CDR1 LNHNV, CDR2 YYDKDF (reference sequence).

The chain is built from TRBV24-1 and TRBJ2-3; D possibly matches TRBD1 or TRBD2 (5 bases each). The CDR3 extends over 16 amino acids. Looked up from germline, CDR1 is KGHDR and CDR2 is SFDVKD. V dropped 0 bases and J dropped 4 bases, with 13 bases sitting between them. DNA of the CDR3: TGTGCCACCAGTGATTTGGGAGAGGGGAGTCCAGATACGCAGTATTTT. The encoded protein is CATSDLGEGSPDTQYF.

This sequence joins TRBV6-1 and TRBJ1-2, with TRBD1 as a possible D gene (5 bases). V gave up 6 bases and J gave up 3 bases, with 14 bases separating them. The germline CDR1 and CDR2 sequences are MNHNS and SASEGT. The CDR3 is 14 amino acids. The CDR3 nucleotides read TGTGCCAGCAGGGGGGGATCCGTGGACTATGGCTACACCTTC. Amino acid sequence: CASRGGSVDYGYTF.